This TCR beta chain was sequenced for a study of T cell repertoires in cytomegalovirus infection. Study results and limitations: HLA-C-restricted CMV clonotypes gave the most frequent clonotype in two of eight donors.

This clonotype was seen a handful of times. Its antigen is unknown. CDR1 and CDR2 (germline): LNHNV, YYDKDF (reference sequence). The ends were cut back, 4 bases at V and 4 bases at J, with 16 bases in the middle. The length of the CDR3 is 15 residues. TCRdb passed the reads through MiXCR, listing each CDR3 protein once. The repertoire holds roughly 500,000 distinct CDR3 sequences, more than 40% seen once, with around 45% in the top ten. This material consisted of cultured PBMCs, taken from culture after CMV antigen stimulation. The clonotype was recovered from a human donor in good health (CMV status not recorded). Some clones in this sample may be carry-over from other donors' samples. This rearrangement joins TRBV15 to TRBJ1-1; possible D gene TRBD1, 5 bases. CDR3 nucleotides: TGTGCCACCAGCACCCCAGGGCGGGAGGGCACTGAAGCTTTCTTT. This translates into CATSTPGREGTEAFF.